The rows below give T cell receptor beta chains drawn from one sample of a study of blood T cell repertoires in COVID-19. The method was immunoSEQ multiplex PCR; TCRdb's version includes in-frame clones alone and lacks a portion of them. This table holds around 300,000 clones, approximately 86% found once. Input material: peripheral blood. These receptors originate from a man aged 18 to 29 with active or convalescent COVID-19. Each CDR3 is given with its conserved first and last residue. Each record gives: clone size, J gene, D gene, V gene, CDR3 protein, CDR3 DNA. D genes are given only for firm matches. Size values are once, few and many counts, or a class for expanded clones, and some rows have none.

. | TRBJ2-5 | TRBD1 | TRBV3-1/TRBV3-2 | CASRSGTGAFQETQYF | TGTGCCAGCAGATCAGGGACAGGGGCCTTCCAAGAGACCCAGTACTTC
. | TRBJ1-2 | . | TRBV5-6 | CASSSTEYGYTF | TGTGCCAGCAGCTCGACGGAGTATGGCTACACCTTC
. | TRBJ2-3 | TRBD2 | TRBV2 | CALRLAGADTQYF | TGTGCCCTCCGACTAGCGGGGGCCGATACGCAGTATTTT
. | TRBJ2-1 | . | TRBV5-1 | CASSLVVGVEYNEQFF | TGCGCCAGCAGCTTGGTTGTGGGAGTGGAGTACAATGAGCAGTTCTTC
. | TRBJ1-2 | . | TRBV23-1 | CASTGEAEFLPGYTF | TGCGCCAGCACGGGTGAGGCAGAGTTTCTTCCTGGCTACACCTTC
. | TRBJ2-5 | . | TRBV7-9 | CASSLEPGQETQYF | TGTGCCAGCAGCTTAGAACCAGGGCAAGAGACCCAGTACTTC
. | TRBJ2-2 | TRBD1 | TRBV27 | CASSLTRGRTGELFF | TGTGCCAGCAGTTTAACCAGGGGGCGCACCGGGGAGCTGTTTTTT
. | TRBJ1-1 | . | TRBV19 | CASTFTTAAGLNTEAFF | TGTGCCAGTACCTTCACCACGGCGGCGGGCCTGAACACTGAAGCTTTCTTT
few | TRBJ1-4 | . | TRBV19 | CASTPLEAGGEKLFF | TGTGCCAGTACCCCCCTAGAAGCGGGAGGTGAAAAACTGTTTTTT
. | TRBJ1-1 | . | TRBV5-4 | CASSLGSGLNTEAFF | TGTGCCAGCAGCTTGGGATCAGGCTTGAACACTGAAGCTTTCTTT
. | TRBJ2-1 | . | TRBV6-6 | CASTNTRATDYNEQFF | TGTGCCAGCACCAACACCAGGGCAACTGACTACAATGAGCAGTTCTTC
. | TRBJ1-1 | . | TRBV6-5 | CASSGQLATEAFF | TGTGCCAGCAGCGGACAGCTTGCCACTGAAGCTTTCTTT
. | TRBJ2-1 | TRBD2 | TRBV6-5 | CASSYQLAGDEQFF | TGTGCCAGCAGTTACCAACTAGCGGGAGATGAGCAGTTCTTC
. | TRBJ1-2 | TRBD1 | TRBV7-9 | CASSLVGGGGYTF | TGTGCCAGCAGCTTAGTAGGGGGCGGTGGCTACACCTTC
. | TRBJ1-1 | TRBD1 | TRBV6-5 | CASRWTGDTEAFF | TGTGCCAGCAGATGGACAGGGGACACTGAAGCTTTCTTT
. | TRBJ1-5 | . | TRBV19 | CASSLNRVQPQHF | TGTGCCAGTAGTCTCAACAGGGTGCAGCCCCAGCATTTT
. | TRBJ2-7 | . | TRBV19 | CASSSGAGPYEQYF | TGTGCCAGTAGTTCTGGGGCAGGGCCCTACGAGCAGTACTTC
once | TRBJ2-3 | TRBD1 | TRBV5-8 | CASRVTGGAADTQYF | TGTGCCAGCAGGGTCACAGGGGGCGCGGCGGATACGCAGTATTTT
. | TRBJ2-1 | TRBD2 | TRBV19 | CASRMAGGTNEQFF | TGTGCCAGTAGGATGGCGGGGGGGACCAATGAGCAGTTCTTC
. | TRBJ2-1 | . | TRBV3-1/TRBV3-2 | CASSQFRENEQFF | TGTGCCAGCAGCCAATTTCGGGAGAACGAGCAGTTCTTC
once | TRBJ1-5 | TRBD1 | TRBV5-1 | CASSPGQQDQPQHF | TGCGCCAGCAGCCCGGGACAGCAGGATCAGCCCCAGCATTTT
once | TRBJ1-6 | . | TRBV18 | CASSPRIEYNSPLHF | TGTGCCAGCTCACCACGAATAGAATATAATTCACCCCTCCACTTT
. | TRBJ2-3 | TRBD2 | TRBV29-1 | CSAQTSGGRASTDTQYF | TGCAGCGCTCAGACTAGCGGGGGGCGGGCGAGCACAGATACGCAGTATTTT
. | TRBJ2-2 | . | TRBV5-1 | CASSLGQHTGELFF | TGCGCCAGCAGCTTGGGACAGCACACCGGGGAGCTGTTTTTT
. | TRBJ2-2 | . | TRBV3-1/TRBV3-2 | CASRYNTGELFF | TGTGCCAGCAGATATAACACCGGGGAGCTGTTTTTT
. | TRBJ1-3 | . | TRBV7-9 | CASTTTGNTIYF | TGTGCCAGCACCACCACAGGAAACACCATATATTTT
. | TRBJ2-7 | . | TRBV4-1 | CASSQERTGAYEQYF | TGCGCCAGCAGCCAAGAGCGTACAGGCGCCTACGAGCAGTACTTC
. | TRBJ2-1 | . | TRBV4-3 | CASSQPGTVNYNEQFF | TGCGCCAGCAGCCAGCCCGGGACTGTTAACTACAATGAGCAGTTCTTC
. | TRBJ1-1 | . | TRBV19 | CASSMYGVRARAEAFF | TGTGCCAGTAGTATGTACGGGGTCCGGGCTCGTGCTGAAGCTTTCTTT
. | TRBJ2-7 | TRBD1 | TRBV7-2 | CASSVQDRAHYEQYF | TGTGCCAGCAGCGTACAAGACAGGGCCCACTACGAGCAGTACTTC
many | TRBJ2-3 | TRBD2 | TRBV6-4 | CASRKLAGGGDTQYF | TGTGCCAGCAGAAAACTAGCGGGAGGCGGAGATACGCAGTATTTT
. | TRBJ2-7 | TRBD2 | TRBV6-1 | CASSESSGITEQYF | TGTGCCAGCAGTGAGTCTAGCGGGATTACCGAGCAGTACTTC
. | TRBJ1-1 | . | TRBV19 | CASSTGDKNTEAFF | TGTGCCAGTAGTACGGGAGACAAGAACACTGAAGCTTTCTTT
. | TRBJ2-7 | . | TRBV2 | CASSEMPTSATYEQYF | TGTGCCAGCAGTGAAATGCCGACTAGTGCCACCTACGAGCAGTACTTC
. | TRBJ1-5 | . | TRBV24-1 | CATSEYGENQPQHF | TGTGCCACCAGTGAGTACGGAGAAAATCAGCCCCAGCATTTT
few | TRBJ1-1 | . | TRBV10-3 | CATGWAGPNTEAFF | TGTGCCACAGGGTGGGCGGGACCAAACACTGAAGCTTTCTTT
. | TRBJ2-5 | TRBD2 | TRBV7-2 | CASSLGSGNLETQYF | TGTGCCAGCAGCTTAGGTAGCGGGAACCTTGAGACCCAGTACTTC
. | TRBJ2-3 | TRBD2 | TRBV13 | CASSSRGGPSTDTQYF | TGTGCCAGCAGCTCGCGGGGGGGCCCGTCCACAGATACGCAGTATTTT
. | TRBJ1-2 | . | TRBV7-9 | CASSPPRAGYGYTF | TGTGCCAGCAGCCCACCTCGGGCAGGGTATGGCTACACCTTC
. | TRBJ2-7 | TRBD2 | TRBV4-2 | CASSHDIEGLAGGTFF | TGTGCCAGCAGCCATGATATAGAGGGACTAGCGGGAGGAACGTTCTTC
. | TRBJ2-1 | TRBD2 | TRBV6-6 | CASSYSGGRPYNEQFF | TGTGCCAGCAGTTACTCTGGCGGGAGGCCCTACAATGAGCAGTTCTTC
. | TRBJ1-2 | . | TRBV5-4 | CASSLGQNNYGYTF | TGTGCCAGCAGCTTGGGTCAGAATAACTATGGCTACACCTTC
once | TRBJ1-2 | . | TRBV5-4 | CASRDGSLYGYTF | TGTGCCAGCCGCGACGGGTCCCTCTATGGCTACACCTTC
once | TRBJ1-2 | TRBD1 | TRBV19 | CASSTRTGERYGYTF | TGTGCCAGTAGTACACGGACAGGGGAGCGCTATGGCTACACCTTC
once | TRBJ2-3 | TRBD2 | TRBV9 | CASSLLAVSTDTQYF | TGTGCCAGCAGTCTTCTAGCGGTCAGCACAGATACGCAGTATTTT